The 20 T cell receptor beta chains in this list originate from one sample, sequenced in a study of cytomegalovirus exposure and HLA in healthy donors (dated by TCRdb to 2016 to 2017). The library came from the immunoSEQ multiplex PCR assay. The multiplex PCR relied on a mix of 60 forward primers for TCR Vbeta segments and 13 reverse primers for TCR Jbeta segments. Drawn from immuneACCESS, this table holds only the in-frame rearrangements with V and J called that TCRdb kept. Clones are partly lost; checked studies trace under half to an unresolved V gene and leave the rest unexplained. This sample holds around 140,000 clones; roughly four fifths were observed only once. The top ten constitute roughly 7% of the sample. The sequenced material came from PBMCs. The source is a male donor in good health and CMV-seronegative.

The CDR3 is CASSSYADSPLHF. Here the CDR3 DNA reads TGTGCCAGCAGCTCATACGCGGATTCACCCCTCCACTTT. The chain uses TRBV7-2 and TRBJ1-6; D is undetermined. Germline V lookup: CDR1 SGHTA, CDR2 FQGNSA. CDR3 length: 13 residues. The V gene lost 4 bases and the J gene lost 8 bases, with 9 bases spanning the gap.

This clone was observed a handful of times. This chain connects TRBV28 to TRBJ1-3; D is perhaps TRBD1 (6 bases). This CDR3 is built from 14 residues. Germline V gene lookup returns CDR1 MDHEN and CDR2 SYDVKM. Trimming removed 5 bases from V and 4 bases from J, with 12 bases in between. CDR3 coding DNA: TGTGCCAGCAGTCGTACAGGGAACGGAAACACCATATATTTT. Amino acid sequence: CASSRTGNGNTIYF.

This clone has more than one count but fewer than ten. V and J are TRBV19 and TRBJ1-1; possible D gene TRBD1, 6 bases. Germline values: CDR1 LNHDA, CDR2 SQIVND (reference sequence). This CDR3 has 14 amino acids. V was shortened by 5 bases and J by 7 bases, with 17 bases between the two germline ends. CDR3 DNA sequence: TGTGCCAGTAGTCCCTCAGGGGACCTTAATGAAGCTTTCTTT. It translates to CASSPSGDLNEAFF.

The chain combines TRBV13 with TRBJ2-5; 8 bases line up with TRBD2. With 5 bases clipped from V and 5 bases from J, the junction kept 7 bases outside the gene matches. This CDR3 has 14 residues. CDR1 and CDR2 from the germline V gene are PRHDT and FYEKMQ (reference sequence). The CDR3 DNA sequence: TGTGCCAGCAGCAAACGGGGGGGCCTGGAGACCCAGTACTTC. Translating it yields CASSKRGGLETQYF.

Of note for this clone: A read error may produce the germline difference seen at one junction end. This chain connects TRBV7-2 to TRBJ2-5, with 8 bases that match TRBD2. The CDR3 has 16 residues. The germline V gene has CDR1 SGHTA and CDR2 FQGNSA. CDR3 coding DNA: TGTGCCAGCAGCTTAGCCGGGACTAGACTGGGAGAGACCCGGTACTTC. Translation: CASSLAGTRLGETRYF.

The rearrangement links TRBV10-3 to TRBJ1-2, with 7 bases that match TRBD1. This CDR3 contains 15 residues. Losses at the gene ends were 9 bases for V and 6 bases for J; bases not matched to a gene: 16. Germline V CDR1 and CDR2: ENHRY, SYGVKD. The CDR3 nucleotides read TGTGCCATTTACCGGGACAGCTTTACGGGTGATGGCTACACCTTC. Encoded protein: CAIYRDSFTGDGYTF.

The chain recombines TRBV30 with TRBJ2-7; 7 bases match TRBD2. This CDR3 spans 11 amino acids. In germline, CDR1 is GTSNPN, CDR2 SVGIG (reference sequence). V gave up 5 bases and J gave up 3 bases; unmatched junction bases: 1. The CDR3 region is CAWGTIYEQYF. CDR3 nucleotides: TGTGCCTGGGGGACTATCTACGAGCAGTACTTC.

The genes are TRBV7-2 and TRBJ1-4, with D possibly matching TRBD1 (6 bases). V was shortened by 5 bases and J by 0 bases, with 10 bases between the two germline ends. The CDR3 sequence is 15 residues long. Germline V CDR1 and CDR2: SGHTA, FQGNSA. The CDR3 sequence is CASSTDRATNEKLFF. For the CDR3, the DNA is TGTGCCAGCAGCACGGACAGAGCAACTAATGAAAAACTGTTTTTT.

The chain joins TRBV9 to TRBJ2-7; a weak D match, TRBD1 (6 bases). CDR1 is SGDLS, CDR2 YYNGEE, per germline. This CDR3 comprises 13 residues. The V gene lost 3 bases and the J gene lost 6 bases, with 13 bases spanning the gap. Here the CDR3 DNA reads TGTGCCAGCAGCGCTCGAGGGGGAAGCGAGCAGTACTTC. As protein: CASSARGGSEQYF.

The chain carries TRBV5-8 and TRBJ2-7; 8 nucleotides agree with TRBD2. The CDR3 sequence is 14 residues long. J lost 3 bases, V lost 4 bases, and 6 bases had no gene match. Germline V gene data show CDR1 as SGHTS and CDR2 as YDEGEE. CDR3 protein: CASSPGLAHYEQYF. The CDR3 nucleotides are TGTGCCAGCAGCCCTGGACTAGCCCACTACGAGCAGTACTTC.

CDR3 loop: CASSPYASYEQYF. The CDR3 nucleotides read TGTGCCAGCTCACCCTACGCCTCCTACGAGCAGTACTTC. The rearrangement uses TRBV18 and TRBJ2-7; no reliable D call. Trimming removed 3 bases from V and 0 bases from J, with 6 bases in between. CDR3 length equals 13 residues. Germline lookup yields CDR1 KGHSH and CDR2 LQKENI.

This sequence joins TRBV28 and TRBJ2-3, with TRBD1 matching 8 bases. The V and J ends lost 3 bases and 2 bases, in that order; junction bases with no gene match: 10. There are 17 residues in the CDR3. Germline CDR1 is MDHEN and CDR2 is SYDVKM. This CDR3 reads CASSLPKGTGYTDTQYF. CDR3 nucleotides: TGTGCCAGCAGTTTGCCCAAGGGGACAGGCTACACAGATACGCAGTATTTT.

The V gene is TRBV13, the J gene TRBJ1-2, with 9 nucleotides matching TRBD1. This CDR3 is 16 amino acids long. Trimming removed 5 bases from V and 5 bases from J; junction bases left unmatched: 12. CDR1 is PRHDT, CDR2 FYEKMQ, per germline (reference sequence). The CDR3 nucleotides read TGTGCCAGCAGCCGAACATGGGACAGGGATTTGTATGGCTACACCTTC. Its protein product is CASSRTWDRDLYGYTF.

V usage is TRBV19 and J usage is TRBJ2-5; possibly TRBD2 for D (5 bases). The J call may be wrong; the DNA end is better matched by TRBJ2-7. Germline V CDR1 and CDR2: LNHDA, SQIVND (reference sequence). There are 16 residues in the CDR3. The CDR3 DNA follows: TGTGCCAGTAGTATGCGGCACGCCGGGGTCTCCTACGAGCAGTACTTC. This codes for CASSMRHAGVSYEQYF.

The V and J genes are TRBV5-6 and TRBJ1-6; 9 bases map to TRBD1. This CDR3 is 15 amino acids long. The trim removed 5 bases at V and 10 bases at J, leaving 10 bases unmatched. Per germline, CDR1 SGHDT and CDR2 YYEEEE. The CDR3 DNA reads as TGTGCCAGCAGGGGAAGGGGGACAGGGAGATCACCCCTCCACTTT. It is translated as CASRGRGTGRSPLHF.

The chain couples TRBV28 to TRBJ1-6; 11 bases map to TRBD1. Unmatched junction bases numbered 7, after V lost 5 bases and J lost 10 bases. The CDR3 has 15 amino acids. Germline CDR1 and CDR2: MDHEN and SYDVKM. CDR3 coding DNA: TGTGCCAGCAGTACACGGGACAGGGGGTTATCACCCCTCCACTTT. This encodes CASSTRDRGLSPLHF. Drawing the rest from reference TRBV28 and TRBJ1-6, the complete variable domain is DVKVTQSSRYLVKRTGEKVFLECVQDMDHENMFWYRQDPGLGLRLIYFSYDVKMKEKGDIPEGYSVSREKKERFSLILESASTNQTSMYLCASSTRDRGLSPLHFGNGTRLTVT.

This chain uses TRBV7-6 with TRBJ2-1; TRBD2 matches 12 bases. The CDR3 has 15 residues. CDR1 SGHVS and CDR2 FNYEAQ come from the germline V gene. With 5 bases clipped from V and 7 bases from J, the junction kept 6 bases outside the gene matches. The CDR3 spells CASSAGLAGGNEQFF. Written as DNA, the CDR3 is TGTGCCAGCAGCGCGGGACTAGCGGGTGGTAATGAGCAGTTCTTC.

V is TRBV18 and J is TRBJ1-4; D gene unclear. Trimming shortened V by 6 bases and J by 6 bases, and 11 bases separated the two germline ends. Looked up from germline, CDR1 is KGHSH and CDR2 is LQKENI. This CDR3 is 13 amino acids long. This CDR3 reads CASSTQLHEKLFF. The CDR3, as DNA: TGTGCCAGCTCTACACAGTTGCATGAAAAACTGTTTTTT. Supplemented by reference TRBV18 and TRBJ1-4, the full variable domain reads NAGVMQNPRHLVRRRGQEARLRCSPMKGHSHVYWYRQLPEEGLKFMVYLQKENIIDESGMPKERFSAEFPKEGPSILRIQQVVRGDSAAYFCASSTQLHEKLFFGSGTQLSVL.

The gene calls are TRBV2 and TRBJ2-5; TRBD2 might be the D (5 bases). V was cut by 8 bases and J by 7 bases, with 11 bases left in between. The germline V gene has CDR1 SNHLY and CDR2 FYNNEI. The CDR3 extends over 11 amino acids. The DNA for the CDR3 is TGTGCCAGCTTGCGGGTGGGGACCCAGTACTTC. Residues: CASLRVGTQYF.

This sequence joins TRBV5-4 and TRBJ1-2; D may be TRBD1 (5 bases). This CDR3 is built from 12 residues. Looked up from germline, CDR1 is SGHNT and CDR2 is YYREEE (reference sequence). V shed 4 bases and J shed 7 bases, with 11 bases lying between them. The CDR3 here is CASSAPGGGYTF. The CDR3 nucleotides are TGTGCCAGCAGCGCACCCGGGGGTGGCTACACCTTC.